The clone carrying this T cell receptor beta chain has ten or more counts. Between about 19,000 and 1,100,000 sorted cells, with 10%, 30% or 50% RNA, yielded naive CD8 libraries. This entry belongs to a study of molecular identifiers for immune sequencing clone quantification. Previously reported methods and listed TCR primers produced the bulk TCR libraries. Each CDR3 protein is one row after TCRdb ran MiXCR on the PCR reads. Here the sample spans 100,000 or so distinct CDR3 sequences, under 40% being singletons. The clonotype originates from a human donor in good health. Some libraries in this study had Jurkat cell RNA spiked in. Sequences were obtained from naive CD8+ T cells from blood, with Jurkat cell RNA spiked in. The subset: FACS-sorted CD8+CD4-CCR7+CD45RA+ naive T cells.

The CDR3 DNA sequence: TGTGCCAGCAGCCCCCTGGGGGAAGCGAGGGATACGCAGTATTTT. This gives the protein CASSPLGEARDTQYF. The chain is built from TRBV13 and TRBJ2-3; D tentatively reads TRBD1 or TRBD2 (5 bases each). V was shortened by 5 bases and J by 6 bases, with 18 bases between the two germline ends. The length of the CDR3 is 15 residues. CDR1 is PRHDT and CDR2 is FYEKMQ in the germline V gene (reference sequence).